The present entry profiles one T cell receptor beta chain with its context. An end of the junction does not agree with germline; a read error may underlie this. No patient had autoimmune disease or received systemic immunosuppression. This specimen comes from a study of OX40 agonist ivuxolimab in advanced cancers. Libraries were prepared by immunoSEQ multiplex PCR; TCRdb keeps only in-frame clonotypes and omits some of them. This sample yields tens of thousands of clones, of which 87% are seen a single time; less than 40% belongs to the top ten. The CDR3 covers 13 residues. Germline lookup yields CDR1 LNHDA and CDR2 SQIVND (reference sequence).

This chain joins TRBV19 and TRBJ1-4; D uncertain. The sequence derives from an adult with an advanced solid tumor such as melanoma, head and neck, liver or kidney cancer. Material: CD4+ or CD8+ T cells sorted from blood, obtained in a trial of the OX40 agonist ivuxolimab. The chain's CDR3 is CASSLDHNEKLFF. The CDR3 nucleotides are TGTGCCAGTAGTCTAGACCATAATGAAAAACTGTTTTTT.